The source of this T cell receptor (beta chain) is a study of patients and donors after allogeneic stem cell transplantation. This clonotype was counted once. TCRdb reprocessed the RT-PCR reads with MiXCR, giving one entry per CDR3 protein. Of about a million distinct CDR3 sequences detected, under 20% appear once; the ten largest clones hold around 6%. Input material: blood, either unsorted or a sorted T cell fraction (not recorded which). The TCR comes from a human donor who was either an allogeneic HSCT recipient or a stem cell or donor lymphocyte infusion donor (not recorded which). It is not recorded whose cells these are; they may come from a transplant donor.

CDR3 DNA: TGTGCCAGCAGCCGCGGGAGCTGGTGGGAGTCTAAGTTCTTC. Amino acids: CASSRGSWWESKFF. The chain joins TRBV3-1 to TRBJ2-1, with TRBD2 matching over 7 bases. The CDR3 consists of 14 residues. Per the germline V gene, CDR1 is LGHDT and CDR2 is YNNKEL (reference sequence). V dropped 4 bases and J dropped 14; count of bases not matched to a gene: 14.